This T cell receptor (beta chain) derives from a study of blood T cells in healthy people across ages. Study observations and caveats: Both higher diversity and more naive CD4+ cells marked long-lived donors when set against aged donors. Age showed a roughly linear inverse relationship with TCR beta diversity per million T cells.

Germline CDR1 and CDR2: SGHTA and FQGNSA. CDR3 length: 14 amino acids. V gave up 4 bases and J gave up 4 bases; unmatched junction bases: 6. Every sample yielded at least 7 million isolated PBMCs. On this clonotype: Its specificity is not known.

A J-beta primer mix and a sample-barcoded 5' primer were used in a second PCR of roughly 6 to 12 cycles. TCRdb reprocessed the 5' RACE reads with MiXCR, giving one entry per CDR3 protein. Here the sample spans hundreds of thousands of distinct CDR3 sequences, about 48% being singletons. This clonotype originated in a man aged 30-40 years in good health. Material: blood. V is TRBV7-2 and J is TRBJ2-5; 7 bases are a match to TRBD1. The CDR3 sequence: CASSSRQGRETQYF. The CDR3 DNA sequence: TGTGCCAGCAGCTCTCGACAGGGCCGAGAGACCCAGTACTTC.